The T cell receptor (beta chain) described here comes from a study of CD8+ T cells in alopecia areata. Whole-study results and caveats: An increase in clonality over normal scalp was evident in lesional scalp, especially alopecia totalis/universalis.

Noted treatment: oral pan-JAK inhibitor, 5-10 mg twice daily. Extraction and reverse transcription of RNA yielded cDNA as the sequencing template. Generated by immunoSEQ multiplex PCR, the TCRdb table keeps only in-frame clones and is missing some. The table records roughly 200,000 clones, around three fifths of them present only once. Concerning this clone: The antigen remains undetermined.

This CDR3 has 12 amino acids. Germline CDR1 is MNHEY and CDR2 is SVGAGI. Specimen: CD8+ T cells sorted from blood, collected at week 24, from a patient treated with tofacitinib. V usage is TRBV6-5 and J usage is TRBJ2-7; D perhaps matches TRBD2 (5 bases). The receptor's source is a human donor with alopecia areata. DNA of the CDR3: TGTGCTACCCGGGGTGACTCCTACGAGCAGTACTTC. It encodes CATRGDSYEQYF.